The 14 T cell receptor beta chains below were found in one sample sequenced in a study of cytomegalovirus exposure and HLA in healthy donors. The PCR ran on 60 Vbeta and 13 Jbeta primers. The protocol was immunoSEQ multiplex PCR, while the TCRdb copy is restricted to in-frame clones and leaves out a portion. The data show under 200,000 clones, around 83% seen once. The sample was PBMCs. The receptors originated from a man in his forties in good health and CMV-seropositive.

J is TRBJ2-2 and V is TRBV2, with D unresolved. This CDR3 region has 13 residues. V shed 2 bases and J shed 4 bases, with 5 bases lying between them. Germline CDR1 is SNHLY and CDR2 is FYNNEI. The CDR3 sequence: CASSELGTGELFF. The CDR3 coding sequence is TGTGCCAGCAGTGAACTAGGCACCGGGGAGCTGTTTTTT.

V usage is TRBV19 and J usage is TRBJ2-1; 8 nucleotides line up with TRBD1. This CDR3 has 13 residues. CDR1 LNHDA and CDR2 SQIVND come from the germline V gene (reference sequence). Trimming took 4 bases from V and 7 from J; bases not matched to a gene: 3. CDR3 region: CASSTQGANEQFF. CDR3 DNA: TGTGCCAGTAGTACTCAGGGGGCGAATGAGCAGTTCTTC. The full variable domain, its missing parts supplied by reference TRBV19 and TRBJ2-1, is DGGITQSPKYLFRKEGQNVTLSCEQNLNHDAMYWYRQDPGQGLRLIYYSQIVNDFQKGDIAEGYSVSREKKESFPLTVTSAQKNPTAFYLCASSTQGANEQFFGPGTRLTVL.

Points on this clone: A junction end diverges from the germline sequence, so it may reflect a read error. The gene calls are TRBV6-5 and TRBJ1-2; D uncertain. In germline, CDR1 is MNHEY, CDR2 SVGAGI. The CDR3 runs to 12 residues. The CDR3 region has the DNA TGTGCCAGCAGCCCCGGGGTACCGTACGTAAACTTC. Protein: CASSPGVPYVNF.

About this clone itself: The same CDR3 can be traced to other DNA sequences in this sample. This rearrangement joins TRBV5-1 to TRBJ2-3, with TRBD2 identical over 12 bases. The ends lost 0 bases at V and 2 bases at J; junction bases unmatched: 4. This CDR3 is built from 17 residues. Germline loops: CDR1 SGHRS, CDR2 YFSETQ. CDR3 loop: CASSLDPSGRATDTQYF. For the CDR3, the DNA is TGCGCCAGCAGCTTGGACCCTAGCGGGAGGGCCACAGATACGCAGTATTTT. The variable domain in full, with the rest retrieved from reference TRBV5-1 and TRBJ2-3, is KAGVTQTPRYLIKTRGQQVTLSCSPISGHRSVSWYQQTPGQGLQFLFEYFSETQRNKGNFPGRFSGRQFSNSRSEMNVSTLELGDSALYLCASSLDPSGRATDTQYFGPGTRLTVL.

The rearrangement links TRBV27 to TRBJ1-6; the D gene is possibly TRBD1 (5 bases). The CDR3 covers 14 residues. V shed 3 bases and J shed 7 bases, with 10 bases lying between them. The germline V gene has CDR1 MNHEY and CDR2 SMNVEV (reference sequence). The CDR3, as DNA: TGTGCCAGCAGTTTTCAGGGTGGCAATTCACCCCTCCACTTT. Encoded protein: CASSFQGGNSPLHF.

The CDR3 region is CSALPSGGSNEKLFF. CDR3 in DNA: TGCAGCGCCCTACCTTCGGGGGGAAGTAATGAAAAACTGTTTTTT. The chain is built from TRBV29-1 and TRBJ1-4, with a weak D call TRBD1 (5 bases). Between the trimmed V and J ends, which lost 7 bases and 4 bases, there was a span of 19 bases. The CDR3 totals 15 residues. Germline V gene lookup returns CDR1 SQVTM and CDR2 ANQGSEA.

The chain employs TRBV15 and TRBJ2-7; 7 bases match TRBD2. The ends lost 1 base at V and 6 bases at J; junction bases unmatched: 12. The CDR3 has 16 amino acids. Looked up from germline, CDR1 is LNHNV and CDR2 is YYDKDF (reference sequence). This CDR3 is CATSRARGERSGEQYF. In nucleotides, the CDR3 is TGTGCCACCAGCAGAGCTCGGGGGGAAAGGAGCGGCGAGCAGTACTTC. The full variable domain, completed using reference TRBV15 and TRBJ2-7, is DAMVIQNPRYQVTQFGKPVTLSCSQTLNHNVMYWYQQKSSQAPKLLFHYYDKDFNNEADTPDNFQSRRPNTSFCFLDIRSPGLGDTAMYLCATSRARGERSGEQYFGPGTRLTVT.

This chain connects TRBV5-1 to TRBJ2-1, with a tentative D call TRBD1 (6 bases). Trimming cost V 5 bases and J 5 bases, with 11 bases left between them. CDR1 is SGHRS and CDR2 is YFSETQ in the germline V gene. The CDR3 has 13 amino acids. The CDR3 region has the DNA TGCGCCAGCAGATTCGGACAGAACAATGAGCAGTTCTTC. Translation gives CASRFGQNNEQFF.

The chain uses TRBV6-1 and TRBJ2-1; 15 nucleotides line up with TRBD2. The CDR3 spans 19 residues. Germline CDR1 reads MNHNS; CDR2 reads SASEGT. After removal of 1 base from V and 7 bases from J, the junction contained 11 bases not matched to a gene. DNA for the CDR3: TGTGCCAGCAGTGAAGAGGCTTCCGGACTAGCGGGAGGGCTTAATGAGCAGTTCTTC. Residues: CASSEEASGLAGGLNEQFF.

The V gene is TRBV29-1, the J gene TRBJ1-3, with a tentative D call TRBD1 (6 bases). Trimming removed 4 bases at V and 2 bases at J, with 12 bases between. Germline CDR1 reads SQVTM; CDR2 reads ANQGSEA. This CDR3 spans 14 amino acids. The CDR3 DNA reads as TGCAGCGTTGCGGGGGGGCAGCCTGGAAACACCATATATTTT. It is translated as CSVAGGQPGNTIYF.

This clone was counted once. The V and J genes are TRBV5-1 and TRBJ2-5, with no clear D. Trimming took off 3 bases at V and 2 bases at J, with 8 bases between the two ends. CDR3 length: 13 amino acids. CDR1 SGHRS and CDR2 YFSETQ come from the germline V gene. The CDR3 coding sequence is TGCGCCAGCAGCTCTATTTCACAAGAGACCCAGTACTTC. Residues: CASSSISQETQYF.

J is TRBJ2-1 and V is TRBV2, with 9 bases matching TRBD2. Germline trimming cut 5 bases from V and 10 bases from J; bases unmatched to any gene: 3. The length of the CDR3 is 12 residues. Germline CDR1 reads SNHLY; CDR2 reads FYNNEI. This CDR3 is CASSPGTSEQFF. The CDR3 DNA is TGTGCCAGCAGTCCAGGGACTAGCGAGCAGTTCTTC.

The rearrangement links TRBV9 to TRBJ2-3, with D possibly TRBD2 on 6 matching bases. The CDR3 is 15 residues long. Germline CDR1 is SGDLS and CDR2 is YYNGEE. V gave up 4 bases and J gave up 2 bases, with 14 bases separating them. CDR3 coding DNA: TGTGCCAGCAGCCCGTCTCGGGGGATCACAGATACGCAGTATTTT. Protein: CASSPSRGITDTQYF.

The CDR3 protein is CASRRSSGRASEQFF. Written as DNA, the CDR3 is TGTGCCAGCAGACGGAGTAGCGGGAGGGCCTCTGAGCAGTTCTTC. The V call is TRBV6-5, the J call TRBJ2-1; 11 bases map to TRBD2. This CDR3 is 15 amino acids long. J gave up 9 bases and V 6 bases, and 10 bases lay outside the gene matches. CDR1 is MNHEY, CDR2 SVGAGI, per germline.